This TCR beta chain is drawn from a study of PD-1 blockade in classical Hodgkin lymphoma. The V and J ends lost 4 bases and 0 bases respectively, with 11 bases between them. Germline-derived CDR1 and CDR2 are SGHRS and YFSETQ. This CDR3 comprises 15 residues. Produced via immunoSEQ multiplex PCR; TCRdb's table is partial and in-frame only. The profile shows around 99,000 clones, about four fifths of them singletons. All trial patients relapsed after autologous stem cell transplantation. Source: peripheral blood mononuclear cells (PBMCs), taken before the second cycle of nivolumab. The clonotype comes from a human donor with classical Hodgkin lymphoma. The chain employs TRBV5-1 and TRBJ1-5; D unresolved. In DNA, the CDR3 is TGCGCCAGCAGCCCCGGCGGGGATAGCAATCAGCCCCAGCATTTT. Amino acids: CASSPGGDSNQPQHF.